The rows below give T cell receptor beta chains drawn from one sample of a study of shared clonotypes between healthy human individuals. The method was immunoSEQ multiplex PCR; TCRdb's version includes in-frame clones alone and lacks a portion of them. The sample lists about 2 million clones; about 94% were seen once. The specimen was naive CD8+ T cells sorted from blood. Receptors originate from a man between 18 and 29 years old in good health. CDR3s include the opening cysteine and the closing phenylalanine or tryptophan. D genes are given only for firm matches. Only part of the rows carry a size: once, few, many, or a class if the clone is expanded.

V gene: TRBV2
J gene: TRBJ2-2
D gene: .
clone size: .
CDR3 DNA: TGTGCCAGCAGTGCGAGGGACCGATCCACCGGGGAGCTGTTTTTT
CDR3 protein: CASSARDRSTGELFF

V gene: TRBV29-1
J gene: TRBJ1-1
D gene: .
clone size: .
CDR3 DNA: TGCAGCGTTGGGGGGACGGATAATACTGAAGCTTTCTTT
CDR3 protein: CSVGGTDNTEAFF

V gene: TRBV4-1
J gene: TRBJ1-1
D gene: TRBD1
clone size: .
CDR3 DNA: TGCGCCAGCAGCCAAAGATATGGGGCGACAGGGGTGGACACTGAAGCTTTCTTT
CDR3 protein: CASSQRYGATGVDTEAFF

V gene: TRBV2
J gene: TRBJ1-2
D gene: .
clone size: .
CDR3 DNA: TGTGCCAGCAGCGAGAGTACCGGGACGACCACCTTC
CDR3 protein: CASSESTGTTTF

V gene: TRBV18
J gene: TRBJ1-1
D gene: .
clone size: .
CDR3 DNA: TGTGCCAGCTCACCAAGGGGTAACGGGAGGACTGAAGCTTTCTTT
CDR3 protein: CASSPRGNGRTEAFF

V gene: TRBV7-9
J gene: TRBJ1-1
D gene: .
clone size: .
CDR3 DNA: TGTGCCAGCAGCTTAAGCAAAGGGGATATGAACACTGAAGCTTTCTTT
CDR3 protein: CASSLSKGDMNTEAFF

V gene: TRBV29-1
J gene: TRBJ1-5
D gene: TRBD1
clone size: once
CDR3 DNA: TGCAGCGTTTCGACAGGGGGCGCGGGCAATCAGCCCCAGCATTTT
CDR3 protein: CSVSTGGAGNQPQHF

V gene: TRBV7-9
J gene: TRBJ2-3
D gene: TRBD1
clone size: .
CDR3 DNA: TGTGCCAGCAGCCAGGGGGTACGGGGAGATACGCAGTATTTT
CDR3 protein: CASSQGVRGDTQYF

V gene: TRBV7-2
J gene: TRBJ1-1
D gene: .
clone size: .
CDR3 DNA: TGTGCCAGCAGCTTTCGGGGGCCGCCGTCGAACACTGAAGCTTTCTTT
CDR3 protein: CASSFRGPPSNTEAFF

V gene: TRBV28
J gene: TRBJ2-1
D gene: .
clone size: .
CDR3 DNA: TGTGCCAGCAGTTTTTCCCTGCTTAGCGGCTACAATGAGCAGTTCTTC
CDR3 protein: CASSFSLLSGYNEQFF

V gene: TRBV7-9
J gene: TRBJ1-3
D gene: TRBD1
clone size: .
CDR3 DNA: TGTGCCAGCAGCCCTCCCTCCGGGACAGGGGCTCCTGGTGGAAACACCATATATTTT
CDR3 protein: CASSPPSGTGAPGGNTIYF

V gene: TRBV29-1
J gene: TRBJ2-7
D gene: .
clone size: .
CDR3 DNA: TGCAGCGTTGTAGGGGGGACCCCTCCTTACGAGCAGTACTTC
CDR3 protein: CSVVGGTPPYEQYF

V gene: TRBV27
J gene: TRBJ1-3
D gene: .
clone size: .
CDR3 DNA: TGTGCCAGCAGCCCCGACAGTTCACTAATCGCCATATATTTT
CDR3 protein: CASSPDSSLIAIYF

V gene: TRBV27
J gene: TRBJ1-6
D gene: .
clone size: few
CDR3 DNA: TGTGCCAGCAGTTTAGAGGGTTCACCCCTCCACTTT
CDR3 protein: CASSLEGSPLHF

V gene: TRBV27
J gene: TRBJ1-2
D gene: .
clone size: .
CDR3 DNA: TGTGCCAGCAGTTTATCGAACCGGGATGGCTACACCTTC
CDR3 protein: CASSLSNRDGYTF

V gene: TRBV7-9
J gene: TRBJ1-4
D gene: .
clone size: .
CDR3 DNA: TGTGCCAGCAGCTCCCTCCTTAATGAAAAACTGTTTTTT
CDR3 protein: CASSSLLNEKLFF

V gene: TRBV6-5
J gene: TRBJ2-3
D gene: .
clone size: .
CDR3 DNA: TGTGCCAGCAGTTACTCAGGGTTGGGACAAAGCGATACGCAGTATTTT
CDR3 protein: CASSYSGLGQSDTQYF

V gene: TRBV7-9
J gene: TRBJ2-2
D gene: .
clone size: .
CDR3 DNA: TGTGCCAGCAGCTTACAAGGGGAAAATGTATTCGGGGAGCTGTTTTTT
CDR3 protein: CASSLQGENVFGELFF

V gene: TRBV5-1
J gene: TRBJ1-5
D gene: TRBD1
clone size: .
CDR3 DNA: TGCGCCAGCAGCTCCGGGACAGGGTTTGAGCCCCAGCATTTT
CDR3 protein: CASSSGTGFEPQHF

V gene: TRBV4-2
J gene: TRBJ1-2
D gene: .
clone size: .
CDR3 DNA: TGTGCCAGCAGCCAAGAATTGGTAGGAGCCACTTTTAACTATGGCTACACCTTC
CDR3 protein: CASSQELVGATFNYGYTF

V gene: TRBV19
J gene: TRBJ2-7
D gene: .
clone size: .
CDR3 DNA: TGTGCCAGTAGTCCTAGACTAGAGTCAACAGCCGATTACGAGCAGTACTTC
CDR3 protein: CASSPRLESTADYEQYF

V gene: TRBV29-1
J gene: TRBJ2-2
D gene: .
clone size: .
CDR3 DNA: TGCAGCGTTGAAGATCTGACAGAATCTAACACCGGGGAGCTGTTTTTT
CDR3 protein: CSVEDLTESNTGELFF

V gene: TRBV4-1
J gene: TRBJ1-3
D gene: .
clone size: .
CDR3 DNA: TGCGCCAGCAGCCCAGGCTCGGGGAGGGAATGGAACACCATATATTTT
CDR3 protein: CASSPGSGREWNTIYF

V gene: TRBV28
J gene: TRBJ2-4
D gene: TRBD2
clone size: .
CDR3 DNA: TGTGCCAGCAGTTTATCGCCCGGGGGGGCGGGCAAAAACATTCAGTACTTC
CDR3 protein: CASSLSPGGAGKNIQYF

V gene: TRBV12-5
J gene: TRBJ2-1
D gene: TRBD1
clone size: .
CDR3 DNA: TGTGCTAGTGGTTTGGGACAGGGCTCCTACAATGAGCAGTTCTTC
CDR3 protein: CASGLGQGSYNEQFF

V gene: TRBV30
J gene: TRBJ1-1
D gene: .
clone size: once
CDR3 DNA: TGTGCCTTCCTGTACGGCGCTGAAGCTTTCTTT
CDR3 protein: CAFLYGAEAFF

V gene: TRBV5-1
J gene: TRBJ2-7
D gene: TRBD1
clone size: .
CDR3 DNA: TGCGCCAGTTCCGGGACAGGACCACCTTACGAGCAGTACTTC
CDR3 protein: CASSGTGPPYEQYF

V gene: TRBV21-1
J gene: TRBJ1-1
D gene: .
clone size: few
CDR3 DNA: TGTGCGAGACCCGGAGGAACTGAAGCTTTCTTT
CDR3 protein: CARPGGTEAFF

V gene: TRBV16
J gene: TRBJ2-7
D gene: TRBD1
clone size: .
CDR3 DNA: TGTGCCAGCAGCCTTACGGACAGGGACTACGAGCAGTACTTC
CDR3 protein: CASSLTDRDYEQYF

V gene: TRBV7-2
J gene: TRBJ2-1
D gene: TRBD2
clone size: once
CDR3 DNA: TGTGCCAGCACCAAATTGGGACTAGCGGACTACAATGAGCAGTTCTTC
CDR3 protein: CASTKLGLADYNEQFF

V gene: TRBV7-6
J gene: TRBJ1-6
D gene: TRBD1
clone size: .
CDR3 DNA: TGTGCCAGCAGCTTAGTAGGGACAGGGAATTCACCCCTCCACTTT
CDR3 protein: CASSLVGTGNSPLHF

V gene: TRBV2
J gene: TRBJ2-1
D gene: TRBD1
clone size: once
CDR3 DNA: TGTGCCAGCAGCGTCGGGACAGGGAACAATGAGCAGTTCTTC
CDR3 protein: CASSVGTGNNEQFF

V gene: TRBV7-9
J gene: TRBJ2-1
D gene: TRBD2
clone size: .
CDR3 DNA: TGTGCCAGCAGCTATGTAGCGGGTGGATACAATGAGCAGTTCTTC
CDR3 protein: CASSYVAGGYNEQFF

V gene: TRBV30
J gene: TRBJ1-6
D gene: TRBD1
clone size: once
CDR3 DNA: TGTGCCTGGAGTGTACGGGGACAGGGGCAATCACCCCTCCACTTT
CDR3 protein: CAWSVRGQGQSPLHF

V gene: TRBV27
J gene: TRBJ2-1
D gene: .
clone size: .
CDR3 DNA: TGTGCCAGCAGTTTAGGTCGGAGCTCCTACAATGAGCAGTTCTTC
CDR3 protein: CASSLGRSSYNEQFF

V gene: TRBV2
J gene: TRBJ2-5
D gene: .
clone size: .
CDR3 DNA: TGTGCCAGCAGTGCTCAACGAGGGGCCTCCTACGGGCAGTACTTC
CDR3 protein: CASSAQRGASYGQYF

V gene: TRBV11-2
J gene: TRBJ2-7
D gene: .
clone size: .
CDR3 DNA: TGTGCCAGCAGCTTAGGTACAGCTTACTACGAGCAGTACTTC
CDR3 protein: CASSLGTAYYEQYF

V gene: TRBV19
J gene: TRBJ2-2
D gene: .
clone size: .
CDR3 DNA: TGTGCCAGTAGTATAGATCGTTCATGGGAGCTGTTTTTT
CDR3 protein: CASSIDRSWELFF